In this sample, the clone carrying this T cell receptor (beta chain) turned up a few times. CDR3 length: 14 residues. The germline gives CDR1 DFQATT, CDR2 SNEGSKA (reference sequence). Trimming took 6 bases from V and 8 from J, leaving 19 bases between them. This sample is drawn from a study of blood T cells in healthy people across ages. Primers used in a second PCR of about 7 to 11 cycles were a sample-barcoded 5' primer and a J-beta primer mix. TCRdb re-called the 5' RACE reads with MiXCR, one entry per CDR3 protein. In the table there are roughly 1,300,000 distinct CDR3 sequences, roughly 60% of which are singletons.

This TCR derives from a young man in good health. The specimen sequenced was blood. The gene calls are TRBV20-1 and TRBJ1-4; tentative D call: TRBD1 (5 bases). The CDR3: CSAGKGLGGEKLFF. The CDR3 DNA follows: TGCAGTGCCGGAAAGGGGCTCGGGGGAGAAAAACTGTTTTTT.